A single sample is the source of the 22 T cell receptor beta chains below, sequenced in a study of T cell clones after liver transplantation. The table came from immunoSEQ multiplex PCR; TCRdb's copy has only in-frame clones and leaves some out. The table lists just over 60,000 clones, about two thirds of them singletons, with 15% in the top ten. The sequenced sample was CD4+ T cells from blood, obtained before liver transplant. The receptors shown here come from a human donor who received a liver transplant.

The table lists this clone with a few counts. The chain links TRBV7-6 to TRBJ2-7, with TRBD2 identical over 9 bases. Germline CDR1 is SGHVS and CDR2 is FNYEAQ. The CDR3 has 15 amino acids. V lost 5 bases, J lost 3 bases, and 8 bases stayed unmatched. The CDR3 here is CASSRTSSGGYEQYF. CDR3 DNA: TGTGCCAGCAGCCGAACCAGTAGCGGGGGCTACGAGCAGTACTTC.

This chain uses TRBV5-1 with TRBJ2-2; 7 bases align to TRBD1. Trimming took 0 bases from V and 1 from J; bases not matched to a gene: 3. Germline CDR1 is SGHRS and CDR2 is YFSETQ. This CDR3 has 16 residues. CDR3 nucleotide sequence: TGCGCCAGCAGCTTGGAGGGACAGTTGAACACCGGGGAGCTGTTTTTT. This gives the protein CASSLEGQLNTGELFF. Supplemented by reference TRBV5-1 and TRBJ2-2, the full variable domain reads KAGVTQTPRYLIKTRGQQVTLSCSPISGHRSVSWYQQTPGQGLQFLFEYFSETQRNKGNFPGRFSGRQFSNSRSEMNVSTLELGDSALYLCASSLEGQLNTGELFFGEGSRLTVL.

This clone was counted ten times or more. The V gene is TRBV18, the J gene TRBJ1-1; D is undetermined. The CDR3 length is 13 residues. Germline V gene lookup returns CDR1 KGHSH and CDR2 LQKENI. The V end was cut by 3 bases, the J end by 0 bases, with 5 bases between. The CDR3 is CASSPQVNTEAFF. DNA of the CDR3: TGTGCCAGCTCACCCCAGGTGAACACTGAAGCTTTCTTT. Filled out from reference TRBV18 and TRBJ1-1, the complete variable domain reads NAGVMQNPRHLVRRRGQEARLRCSPMKGHSHVYWYRQLPEEGLKFMVYLQKENIIDESGMPKERFSAEFPKEGPSILRIQQVVRGDSAAYFCASSPQVNTEAFFGQGTRLTVV.

The chain links TRBV9 to TRBJ1-1, with a weak D call TRBD1 (5 bases). Germline loops: CDR1 SGDLS, CDR2 YYNGEE. The CDR3 is made up of 13 amino acids. V lost 3 bases and J 6 bases, leaving 12 bases between the germline ends. Here the CDR3 reads CASSASGAPEAFF. The CDR3, as DNA: TGTGCCAGCAGCGCTAGCGGGGCCCCTGAAGCTTTCTTT. The variable domain in full, completed from reference TRBV9 and TRBJ1-1, reads DSGVTQTPKHLITATGQRVTLRCSPRSGDLSVYWYQQSLDQGLQFLIQYYNGEERAKGNILERFSAQQFPDLHSELNLSSLELGDSALYFCASSASGAPEAFFGQGTRLTVV.

The chain has TRBV13 and TRBJ2-7; D is possibly TRBD2 (6 bases). V lost 8 bases and J 0 bases, leaving 20 bases between the germline ends. The CDR3 consists of 16 residues. Germline V CDR1 and CDR2: PRHDT, FYEKMQ (reference sequence). The CDR3 protein is CASGERRELSSYEQYF. In DNA form, the CDR3 reads TGTGCCAGCGGCGAGAGGAGGGAGTTAAGCTCCTACGAGCAGTACTTC.

This chain connects TRBV7-9 to TRBJ1-1; D ambiguous. The CDR3 covers 13 residues. The V and J ends lost 3 bases and 4 bases respectively, with 9 bases between them. CDR1 is SEHNR, CDR2 FQNEAQ, per germline (reference sequence). CDR3 protein: CASSFNRGTEAFF. The DNA of the CDR3 is TGTGCCAGCAGCTTTAATCGGGGCACTGAAGCTTTCTTT.

The chain has TRBV27 and TRBJ2-1; 7 positions match TRBD2. CDR1 is MNHEY, CDR2 SMNVEV, per germline (reference sequence). The CDR3 length is 16 residues. V trimming: 3 bases; J trimming: 7 bases; junction bases outside the gene matches: 12. CDR3 region: CASSFVGLGLGNEQFF. DNA for the CDR3: TGTGCCAGCAGTTTTGTAGGACTAGGCCTAGGTAATGAGCAGTTCTTC.

V usage is TRBV30 and J usage is TRBJ1-1, with D uncertain. The germline V and J ends were trimmed by 1 base and 1 base, with 7 bases remaining between them. The CDR3 covers 13 residues. CDR1 and CDR2 (germline): GTSNPN, SVGIG (reference sequence). CDR3 in amino acids: CAWSGRRNTEAFF. The CDR3 DNA sequence: TGTGCCTGGAGTGGTAGGAGGAACACTGAAGCTTTCTTT.

The CDR3 here is CSSIRGASTDTQYF. The CDR3 region has the DNA TGCAGCTCCATCAGAGGAGCTAGCACAGATACGCAGTATTTT. The chain links TRBV29-1 to TRBJ2-3, with D unresolved. CDR1 and CDR2 from the germline V gene are SQVTM and ANQGSEA. Trimming took 8 bases from V and 0 from J, leaving 15 bases between them. The CDR3 is made up of 14 amino acids.

The sample holds a few counts of this clone. V gene TRBV6-1 combines with J gene TRBJ2-1; 11 bases agree with TRBD2. V lost 4 bases and J lost 4; bases outside the gene matches: 3. The CDR3 runs to 15 residues. Germline assignment: CDR1 MNHNS and CDR2 SASEGT. The CDR3 reads CASSAIAGGYNEQFF. In DNA, the CDR3 is TGTGCCAGCAGTGCTATAGCGGGGGGGTACAATGAGCAGTTCTTC.

With respect to this clone: Because the CDR3's place on the DNA is in doubt, the DNA is left out and the CDR3 is given as listed by TCRdb. The J gene is TRBJ2-7, the V gene TRBV10-3; the listed D gene, TRBD2, was not tested against the DNA. A total of 13 residues make up the CDR3, ends included. Germline assignment: CDR1 ENHRY and CDR2 SYGVKD. The CDR3 is CAISTSGIYEQYF.

The rearrangement links TRBV6-5 to TRBJ1-5; D is unclear. Germline CDR1 reads MNHEY; CDR2 reads SVGAGI. The V end lost 8 bases, the J end lost 0 bases, and 14 bases lay between the germline ends. The CDR3 has 15 residues. CDR3 DNA: TGTGCCAGCGGAGGTGGCCTTAATAGCAATCAGCCCCAGCATTTT. It encodes CASGGGLNSNQPQHF.

This sequence joins TRBV18 and TRBJ1-5; D not certain. The CDR3 contains 16 residues. Germline CDR1 reads KGHSH; CDR2 reads LQKENI. Trimming cost V 2 bases and J 0 bases, with 11 bases left between them. CDR3: CASSPSRSYSNQPQHF. The CDR3 DNA is TGTGCCAGCTCACCAAGCCGGTCATATAGCAATCAGCCCCAGCATTTT.

The rearrangement links TRBV30 to TRBJ1-5, with a weak D call TRBD1 (5 bases). Looked up from germline, CDR1 is GTSNPN and CDR2 is SVGIG (reference sequence). The CDR3 contains 16 residues. V was trimmed by 1 base and J by 4 bases, leaving 17 bases between them. DNA for the CDR3: TGTGCCTGGAGTGAAGCCAACCCGGGGGTTAATCAGCCCCAGCATTTT. Translated, it gives CAWSEANPGVNQPQHF.

This chain uses TRBV4-1 with TRBJ2-7; a weak D match, TRBD1 (6 bases). From germline, CDR1 is MGHRA and CDR2 YSYEKL. Between the trimmed V and J ends, which lost 1 base and 2 bases, there was a span of 15 bases. The CDR3 totals 16 residues. The CDR3 DNA follows: TGCGCCAGCAGCCAAGCACCACAGGGTCGAGCCTACGAGCAGTACTTC. It specifies CASSQAPQGRAYEQYF.

The rearrangement links TRBV19 to TRBJ1-5; D is unclear. The V and J ends lost 5 bases and 0 bases respectively, with 11 bases between them. Looked up from germline, CDR1 is LNHDA and CDR2 is SQIVND (reference sequence). The CDR3 has 15 residues. The CDR3 coding sequence is TGTGCCAGTAGTTTAACAAGTGATAGCAATCAGCCCCAGCATTTT. Translating gives CASSLTSDSNQPQHF.

The chain joins TRBV23-1 to TRBJ1-5; D is ambiguous. TRBV23-1 is identified as an open reading frame with a role that is uncertain. Trimming took off 2 bases at V and 7 bases at J, with 6 bases between the two ends. CDR3 length: 12 amino acids. In nucleotides, the CDR3 is TGCGCCAGCAGTCAAATCCTCCAGCCCCAGCATTTT. This translates into CASSQILQPQHF.

The chain employs TRBV29-1 and TRBJ2-7; 7 bases line up with TRBD1. Germline-derived CDR1 and CDR2 are SQVTM and ANQGSEA. The CDR3 consists of 12 residues. The J segment lost 5 bases and the V segment lost 4 bases, leaving 5 bases of the junction unmatched. This CDR3 is CSVGGGRNEQYF. The CDR3 DNA reads TGCAGCGTTGGAGGGGGCCGGAACGAGCAGTACTTC.

This chain joins TRBV28 and TRBJ2-3; tentative D call: TRBD2 (7 bases). The V gene's germline CDR1 is MDHEN and CDR2 SYDVKM. The CDR3 covers 14 residues. Trimming left V 6 bases short and J 5 bases short, with 15 bases between. Here the CDR3 DNA reads TGTGCCAGCAGCACCGGGGGGCGTAAAGATACGCAGTATTTT. It encodes CASSTGGRKDTQYF.

This clone showed up just a few times. The chain recombines TRBV7-2 with TRBJ1-6; 7 bases line up with TRBD1. CDR3 length: 15 residues. V was pared by 8 bases and J by 5 bases, with 9 bases of the junction left unmatched. Germline assignment: CDR1 SGHTA and CDR2 FQGNSA. The CDR3 here is CASRLMGQNNSPLHF. CDR3 bases: TGTGCCAGCCGCCTGATGGGACAGAATAATTCACCCCTCCACTTT.

V is TRBV6-5 and J is TRBJ1-6; 8 bases align to TRBD1. The CDR3 consists of 14 residues. Trimming at V came to 5 bases and at J to 10 bases, leaving 7 bases not matched to a gene. Germline assignment: CDR1 MNHEY and CDR2 SVGAGI. DNA for the CDR3: TGTGCCAGCAGTGCGGACAGGGAGCGATCACCCCTCCACTTT. Translated, it gives CASSADRERSPLHF.

The chain has TRBV19 and TRBJ1-5, with 10 bases identical to TRBD1. The CDR3 has 15 amino acids. CDR1 LNHDA and CDR2 SQIVND come from the germline V gene (reference sequence). V was clipped by 4 bases and J by 7 bases; unmatched bases: 7. The CDR3 region is CASSRDRGPAQPQHF. The CDR3 DNA sequence: TGTGCCAGTAGTAGGGACAGGGGTCCGGCGCAGCCCCAGCATTTT.